This T cell receptor (beta chain) was sequenced in a study of CXCR3-negative and CXCR3-positive naive CD8 T cells. Study findings and constraints: Similar TRBV-TRBJ gene usage was seen in naive CXCR3-negative and CXCR3-positive cells, but not in memory cells.

TRB cDNA libraries were made by UMI-labeled 5' RACE. TCRdb reanalyzed the 5' RACE reads, giving one entry per CDR3 protein sequence and no DNA. This table lists over 100,000 distinct CDR3 sequences. About this clonotype itself: No antigen is known for it.

Germline loops: CDR1 MDHEN, CDR2 SYDVKM. This CDR3 has 16 residues. The sequence was obtained from a human donor in good health. Some clones in this sample may be carry-over from other donors' samples. Sequencing input: naive CXCR3- CD8+ T cells from blood. This sample's subset: CD45RO-CCR7+CD27+CD95- naive CD8+ T cells lacking CXCR3 (TNR3-). J is TRBJ1-4 and V is TRBV28; the D gene TCRdb calls, TRBD1, cannot be checked with no DNA. The CDR3: CASSPRGVASIEKLFF.